Shown below are 5 T cell receptor beta chains from a single sample sequenced in a study of CD8+ T cells in alopecia areata. The treatment is: oral pan-JAK inhibitor, 5-10 mg twice daily. Isolated RNA was reverse transcribed into cDNA used as the sequencing template. The data were produced by immunoSEQ multiplex PCR, yet TCRdb's version contains in-frame clones alone and is incomplete. Found here are about 140,000 clones, around 87% of them singletons; the top ten hold about 13%. The specimen comprised CD8+ T cells sorted from blood, sampled at week 4, from a patient treated with tofacitinib. These receptors were obtained from a human donor with alopecia areata.

V usage is TRBV11-2 and J usage is TRBJ2-7, with 8 bases that match TRBD1. V shed 1 base and J 5 bases; nucleotides not matched to a gene: 7. CDR1 and CDR2 (germline): SGHAT, FQNNGV. CDR3 length: 15 residues. This chain's CDR3 is CASSLGRDRIHEQYF. Here the CDR3 DNA reads TGTGCCAGCAGCTTAGGTCGGGACAGGATCCACGAGCAGTACTTC.

This chain joins TRBV5-1 and TRBJ1-1; no firm D call. This CDR3 region has 16 residues. Germline lookup yields CDR1 SGHRS and CDR2 YFSETQ. Trimming cost V 3 bases and J 1 base, with 16 bases left between them. The CDR3 reads CASSSGPSDANTEAFF. In DNA form, the CDR3 reads TGCGCCAGCAGCTCGGGCCCGTCGGATGCGAACACTGAAGCTTTCTTT.

V and J are TRBV19 and TRBJ2-1, with D tentatively TRBD1 (5 bases). This CDR3 region has 13 residues. V was pared by 7 bases and J by 7 bases, with 14 bases between. Germline V gene data show CDR1 as LNHDA and CDR2 as SQIVND (reference sequence). CDR3 bases: TGTGCCAGTACCATCCCGGACAAAAATGAGCAGTTCTTC. Amino acids: CASTIPDKNEQFF.

The genes are TRBV29-1 and TRBJ2-3; 9 nucleotides match TRBD2. V was pared by 4 bases and J by 1 base, with 9 bases of the junction left unmatched. From germline, CDR1 is SQVTM and CDR2 ANQGSEA. CDR3 length: 16 residues. The CDR3 sequence: CSVVRLAGCCTDTQYF. The CDR3 DNA reads TGCAGCGTTGTCCGGCTAGCGGGGTGCTGCACAGATACGCAGTATTTT.

The rearrangement uses TRBV4-2 and TRBJ2-7; the D gene could be TRBD1 or TRBD2 (5 bases each). The CDR3 consists of 14 residues. CDR1 is LGHNA, CDR2 YNFKEQ, per germline. The V and J ends lost 3 bases and 2 bases respectively, with 11 bases between them. CDR3 residues: CASSHSEGTYEQYF. In nucleotides, the CDR3 is TGTGCCAGCAGCCATTCCGAGGGGACCTACGAGCAGTACTTC.